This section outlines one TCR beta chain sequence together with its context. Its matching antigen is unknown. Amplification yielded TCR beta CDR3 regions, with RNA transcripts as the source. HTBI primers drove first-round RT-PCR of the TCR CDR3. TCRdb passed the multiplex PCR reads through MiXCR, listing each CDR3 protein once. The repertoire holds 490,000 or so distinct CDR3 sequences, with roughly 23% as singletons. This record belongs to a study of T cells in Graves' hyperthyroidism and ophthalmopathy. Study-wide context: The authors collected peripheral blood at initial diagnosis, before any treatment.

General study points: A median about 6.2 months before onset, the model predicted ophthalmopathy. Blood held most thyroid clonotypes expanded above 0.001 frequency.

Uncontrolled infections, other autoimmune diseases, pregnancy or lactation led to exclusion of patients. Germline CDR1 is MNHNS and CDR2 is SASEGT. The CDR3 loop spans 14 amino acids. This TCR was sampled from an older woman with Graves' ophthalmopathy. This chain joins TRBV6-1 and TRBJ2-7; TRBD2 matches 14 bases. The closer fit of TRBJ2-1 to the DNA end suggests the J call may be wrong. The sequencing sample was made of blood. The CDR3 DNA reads TGTGCCAGCACCAGGACTAGCGGGAGGTACGAGCAGTTCTTC. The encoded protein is CASTRTSGRYEQFF.